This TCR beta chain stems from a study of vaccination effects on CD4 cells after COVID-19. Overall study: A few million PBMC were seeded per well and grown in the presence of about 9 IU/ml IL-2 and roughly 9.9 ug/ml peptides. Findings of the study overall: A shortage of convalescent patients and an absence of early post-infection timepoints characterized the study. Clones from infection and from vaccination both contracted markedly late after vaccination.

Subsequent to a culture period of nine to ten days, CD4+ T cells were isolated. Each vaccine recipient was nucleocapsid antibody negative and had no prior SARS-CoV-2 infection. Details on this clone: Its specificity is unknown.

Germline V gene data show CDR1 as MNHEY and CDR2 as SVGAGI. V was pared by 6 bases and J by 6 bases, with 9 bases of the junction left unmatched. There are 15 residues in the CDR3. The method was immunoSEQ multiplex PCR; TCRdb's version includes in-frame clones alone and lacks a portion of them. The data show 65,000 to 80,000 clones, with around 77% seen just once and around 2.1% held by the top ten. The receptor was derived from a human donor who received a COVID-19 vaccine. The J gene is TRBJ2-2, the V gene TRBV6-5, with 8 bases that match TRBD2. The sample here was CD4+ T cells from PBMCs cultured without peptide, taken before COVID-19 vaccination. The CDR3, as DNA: TGTGCCAGCAGCCCGGGACTAGTAAGGTCCGGGGAGCTGTTTTTT. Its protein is CASSPGLVRSGELFF.